The rows below give T cell receptor beta chains drawn from one sample of a study of OX40 agonist ivuxolimab in advanced cancers. Using immunoSEQ multiplex PCR, the repertoire was profiled, and TCRdb retains in-frame clones only, with some absent. This sample yields 57,000 or so clones, of which more than 85% are seen a single time; 3.5% to 5% belongs to the top ten. The sequences come from CD4+ or CD8+ T cells sorted from blood, collected in a trial of the OX40 agonist ivuxolimab. The receptors originated from an adult with an advanced solid tumor such as melanoma, head and neck, liver or kidney cancer. The CDR3 runs from the conserved cysteine through the conserved F or W. Fields, in order: V gene, J gene, D gene, clone size, CDR3 protein, CDR3 DNA. The D gene is left open where the match is weak. The size of a clone is reported for some rows only, either as once, few or many, or as a class for expanded clones.

v_gene: TRBV10-1; j_gene: TRBJ1-5; d_gene: -; abundance: -; CDR3aa: CAIPRCGWQALFNQPQHF; CDR3nt: TGCGCCATCCCACGATGCGGCTGGCAGGCCTTGTTCAATCAGCCCCAGCATTTT
v_gene: TRBV19; j_gene: TRBJ1-2; d_gene: -; abundance: once; CDR3aa: CASSEGTSYRGYTF; CDR3nt: TGTGCCAGTAGTGAAGGGACCTCCTACAGGGGCTACACCTTC
v_gene: TRBV29-1; j_gene: TRBJ2-2; d_gene: -; abundance: -; CDR3aa: CSVRVANTGELFF; CDR3nt: TGCAGCGTTCGGGTAGCGAACACCGGGGAGCTGTTTTTT
v_gene: TRBV10-3; j_gene: TRBJ2-5; d_gene: TRBD1; abundance: -; CDR3aa: CAISPGQQETQYF; CDR3nt: TGTGCCATCAGTCCGGGACAGCAAGAGACCCAGTACTTC
v_gene: TRBV28; j_gene: TRBJ1-1; d_gene: TRBD1; abundance: -; CDR3aa: CASSLQGERNTEAFF; CDR3nt: TGTGCCAGCAGTTTACAGGGGGAGAGGAACACTGAAGCTTTCTTT
v_gene: TRBV7-7; j_gene: TRBJ2-1; d_gene: TRBD1; abundance: -; CDR3aa: CASSAGPGQGWNEQFF; CDR3nt: TGTGCTAGCAGCGCCGGGCCGGGACAGGGCTGGAATGAGCAGTTCTTC
v_gene: TRBV6-4; j_gene: TRBJ1-1; d_gene: -; abundance: -; CDR3aa: CASSDRGGTEAFF; CDR3nt: TGTGCCAGCAGTGACCGGGGGGGAACTGAAGCTTTCTTT
v_gene: TRBV2; j_gene: TRBJ2-6; d_gene: -; abundance: -; CDR3aa: CASSEAVGGTAPSGANVLTF; CDR3nt: TGTGCCAGCAGTGAAGCGGTCGGCGGGACGGCCCCCTCTGGGGCCAACGTCCTGACTTTC
v_gene: TRBV6-6; j_gene: TRBJ2-3; d_gene: -; abundance: -; CDR3aa: CASTTSDTQYF; CDR3nt: TGTGCCAGCACCACGTCCGATACGCAGTATTTT
v_gene: TRBV11-1; j_gene: TRBJ1-2; d_gene: -; abundance: -; CDR3aa: CASSLGWSDGYTF; CDR3nt: TGTGCCAGCAGCTTAGGGTGGTCTGATGGCTACACCTTC
v_gene: TRBV4-2; j_gene: TRBJ2-7; d_gene: -; abundance: -; CDR3aa: CASSQEPGLSLYEQYF; CDR3nt: TGTGCCAGCAGCCAGGAACCGGGACTTTCACTTTACGAGCAGTACTTC
v_gene: TRBV7-2; j_gene: TRBJ2-2; d_gene: -; abundance: few; CDR3aa: CASSLIQNTGELFF; CDR3nt: TGTGCCAGCAGCTTAATACAGAACACCGGGGAGCTGTTTTTT
v_gene: TRBV11-1; j_gene: TRBJ2-3; d_gene: TRBD2; abundance: -; CDR3aa: CASSKLAGTSTDTQYF; CDR3nt: TGTGCCAGCAGCAAACTAGCGGGGACAAGCACAGATACGCAGTATTTT
v_gene: TRBV30; j_gene: TRBJ2-3; d_gene: -; abundance: -; CDR3aa: CACPAGLAGTQYF; CDR3nt: TGTGCCTGCCCCGCCGGCCTGGCGGGGACGCAGTATTTT
v_gene: TRBV5-6; j_gene: TRBJ2-5; d_gene: -; abundance: -; CDR3aa: CASSFRDAQETQYF; CDR3nt: TGTGCCAGCAGCTTCCGGGACGCTCAAGAGACCCAGTACTTC
v_gene: TRBV6-5; j_gene: TRBJ2-1; d_gene: -; abundance: -; CDR3aa: CASSYSANEQFF; CDR3nt: TGTGCCAGCAGTTACTCGGCAAATGAGCAGTTCTTC
v_gene: TRBV7-9; j_gene: TRBJ1-4; d_gene: -; abundance: -; CDR3aa: CASSLGTEWNEKLFF; CDR3nt: TGTGCCAGCAGCTTAGGGACAGAGTGGAATGAAAAACTGTTTTTT
v_gene: TRBV19; j_gene: TRBJ1-4; d_gene: TRBD1; abundance: -; CDR3aa: CASSPLSGTANEKLFF; CDR3nt: TGTGCCAGTAGTCCGCTCTCCGGGACAGCTAATGAAAAACTGTTTTTT
v_gene: TRBV7-9; j_gene: TRBJ1-6; d_gene: TRBD1; abundance: -; CDR3aa: CASRPTGNSSPLHF; CDR3nt: TGTGCCAGCAGACCGACAGGGAACAGCTCACCCCTCCACTTT
v_gene: TRBV28; j_gene: TRBJ1-2; d_gene: -; abundance: -; CDR3aa: CAMGGAAGYGYTF; CDR3nt: TGTGCCATGGGCGGGGCCGCAGGCTATGGCTACACCTTC
v_gene: TRBV4-3; j_gene: TRBJ1-3; d_gene: -; abundance: -; CDR3aa: CASSQEMQSGNTIYF; CDR3nt: TGCGCCAGCAGCCAAGAGATGCAATCTGGAAACACCATATATTTT
v_gene: TRBV4-1; j_gene: TRBJ2-3; d_gene: -; abundance: -; CDR3aa: CASSGVGSTDTQYF; CDR3nt: TGCGCCAGCAGCGGGGTGGGAAGCACAGATACGCAGTATTTT
v_gene: TRBV5-1; j_gene: TRBJ1-2; d_gene: -; abundance: -; CDR3aa: CASSLSGEINYGYTF; CDR3nt: TGCGCCAGCAGCTTGTCTGGCGAGATAAACTATGGCTACACCTTC
v_gene: TRBV6-4; j_gene: TRBJ1-1; d_gene: -; abundance: -; CDR3aa: CASRMGANTEAFF; CDR3nt: TGTGCCAGCAGAATGGGAGCGAACACTGAAGCTTTCTTT
v_gene: TRBV30; j_gene: TRBJ1-2; d_gene: TRBD1; abundance: -; CDR3aa: CAWTGQAVYGYTF; CDR3nt: TGTGCCTGGACGGGACAGGCTGTCTATGGCTACACCTTC
v_gene: TRBV29-1; j_gene: TRBJ1-1; d_gene: -; abundance: -; CDR3aa: CSVDKRTYTEAFF; CDR3nt: TGCAGCGTTGATAAGAGAACCTACACTGAAGCTTTCTTT
v_gene: TRBV20-1; j_gene: TRBJ1-2; d_gene: -; abundance: -; CDR3aa: CSTRAAYGYTF; CDR3nt: TGCAGTACCAGGGCGGCCTATGGCTACACCTTC
v_gene: TRBV7-3; j_gene: TRBJ2-2; d_gene: -; abundance: -; CDR3aa: CASSSRRGSVGELFF; CDR3nt: TGTGCCAGCAGCTCACGTAGGGGGTCGGTCGGGGAGCTGTTTTTT
v_gene: TRBV10-3; j_gene: TRBJ2-2; d_gene: -; abundance: -; CDR3aa: CAISALGELFF; CDR3nt: TGTGCCATCAGTGCTCTCGGGGAGCTGTTTTTT
v_gene: TRBV18; j_gene: TRBJ1-2; d_gene: TRBD1; abundance: -; CDR3aa: CASSLTGGSDGYTF; CDR3nt: TGTGCCAGCTCACTAACAGGGGGCAGCGATGGCTACACCTTC
v_gene: TRBV9; j_gene: TRBJ1-1; d_gene: -; abundance: -; CDR3aa: CASSVEGWGTEAFF; CDR3nt: TGTGCCAGCAGCGTAGAAGGGTGGGGCACTGAAGCTTTCTTT
v_gene: TRBV7-8; j_gene: TRBJ2-5; d_gene: -; abundance: once; CDR3aa: CASSFDRQETQYF; CDR3nt: TGTGCCAGCAGCTTCGACAGACAAGAGACCCAGTACTTC
v_gene: TRBV7-2; j_gene: TRBJ1-2; d_gene: TRBD1; abundance: -; CDR3aa: CASSSTRNGQANGYTF; CDR3nt: TGTGCCAGCAGCTCTACCCGAAACGGACAGGCCAATGGCTACACCTTC
v_gene: TRBV6-6; j_gene: TRBJ1-2; d_gene: -; abundance: -; CDR3aa: CATLGLWGYGYTF; CDR3nt: TGTGCCACCCTAGGGTTGTGGGGCTATGGCTACACCTTC
v_gene: TRBV19; j_gene: TRBJ2-5; d_gene: TRBD2; abundance: -; CDR3aa: CASTGAGARGETQYF; CDR3nt: TGTGCCAGTACAGGAGCGGGGGCAAGGGGGGAGACCCAGTACTTC
v_gene: TRBV5-5; j_gene: TRBJ1-2; d_gene: -; abundance: -; CDR3aa: CASSLIPETNYGYTF; CDR3nt: TGTGCCAGCAGCTTGATCCCCGAAACTAACTATGGCTACACCTTC
v_gene: TRBV7-9; j_gene: TRBJ2-3; d_gene: -; abundance: -; CDR3aa: CAGTTGDGTDTQYF; CDR3nt: TGTGCCGGAACCACGGGAGACGGCACAGATACGCAGTATTTT
v_gene: TRBV11-3; j_gene: TRBJ1-6; d_gene: -; abundance: -; CDR3aa: CASSQEGGPNSPLHF; CDR3nt: TGTGCCAGCAGCCAGGAGGGGGGCCCGAATTCACCCCTCCACTTT
v_gene: TRBV28; j_gene: TRBJ1-1; d_gene: TRBD1; abundance: -; CDR3aa: CASSITGGYTEAFF; CDR3nt: TGTGCCAGCAGTATAACAGGGGGCTACACTGAAGCTTTCTTT